This passage covers 3 T cell receptor beta chains from one sample sequenced in a study of CD8+ T cells in alopecia areata. In each case, RNA was isolated and then reverse transcribed into cDNA as the sequencing template. TCRdb's copy holds only in-frame clones and misses some; the assay was immunoSEQ multiplex PCR. The table lists more than 200,000 clones, 50% to 75% of them singletons. This sample's treatment: oral pan-JAK inhibitor, 5-10 mg twice daily. This specimen consisted of CD4+ T cells sorted from blood, obtained at week 4, from a patient treated with tofacitinib. The source of these receptors is a human donor with alopecia areata.

The chain has TRBV25-1 and TRBJ2-5; D might be TRBD1 (6 bases). V lost 3 bases and J 3 bases, leaving 14 bases between the germline ends. From germline, CDR1 is MGHDK and CDR2 SYGVNS. The CDR3 runs 15 residues. CDR3: CASSEPGQGKETQYF. In nucleotides, the CDR3 is TGTGCCAGCAGTGAGCCAGGGCAGGGGAAAGAGACCCAGTACTTC.

This clone was found a few times. The chain has TRBV29-1 and TRBJ1-3; D is ambiguous. This CDR3 region has 11 residues. Germline CDR1 is SQVTM and CDR2 is ANQGSEA. This CDR3 reads CAESSGNTIYF. The CDR3, as DNA: TGCGCGGAAAGCTCTGGAAACACCATATATTTT.

This clone was seen at least ten times. This sequence joins TRBV7-2 and TRBJ1-6; tentative D call: TRBD1 (6 bases). Germline loops: CDR1 SGHTA, CDR2 FQGNSA. The CDR3 is made up of 13 amino acids. The germline V and J ends were trimmed by 1 base and 13 bases, with 11 bases remaining between them. The CDR3 spells CASSLERGSPLHF. The CDR3 DNA follows: TGTGCCAGCAGCTTAGAAAGGGGGTCGCCCCTCCACTTT.